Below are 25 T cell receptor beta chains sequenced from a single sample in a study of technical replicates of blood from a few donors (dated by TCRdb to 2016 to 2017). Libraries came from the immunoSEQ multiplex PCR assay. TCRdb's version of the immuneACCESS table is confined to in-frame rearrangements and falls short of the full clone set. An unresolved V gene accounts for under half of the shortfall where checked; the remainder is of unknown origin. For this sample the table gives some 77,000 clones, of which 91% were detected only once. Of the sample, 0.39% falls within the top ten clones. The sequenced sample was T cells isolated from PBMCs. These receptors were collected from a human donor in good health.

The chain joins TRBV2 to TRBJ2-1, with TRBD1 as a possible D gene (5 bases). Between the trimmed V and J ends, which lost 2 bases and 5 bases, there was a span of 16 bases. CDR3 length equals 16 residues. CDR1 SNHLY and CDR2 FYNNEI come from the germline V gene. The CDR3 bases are TGTGCCAGCAGTGAATGGGGCAGTAGATTCCACAATGAGCAGTTCTTC. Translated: CASSEWGSRFHNEQFF.

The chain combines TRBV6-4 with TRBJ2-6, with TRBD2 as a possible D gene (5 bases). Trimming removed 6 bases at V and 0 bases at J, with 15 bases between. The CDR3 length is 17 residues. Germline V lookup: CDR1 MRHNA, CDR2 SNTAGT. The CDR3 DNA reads TGTGCCAGCAGCGGCGAGGGCTCCTCCTCTGGGGCCAACGTCCTGACTTTC. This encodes CASSGEGSSSGANVLTF.

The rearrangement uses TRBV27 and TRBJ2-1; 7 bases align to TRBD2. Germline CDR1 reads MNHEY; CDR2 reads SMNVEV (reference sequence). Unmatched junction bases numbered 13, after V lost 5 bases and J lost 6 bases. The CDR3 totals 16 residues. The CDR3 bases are TGTGCCAGCAGTCCCTCCGCGGGAGAGGAGACCAATGAGCAGTTCTTC. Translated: CASSPSAGEETNEQFF.

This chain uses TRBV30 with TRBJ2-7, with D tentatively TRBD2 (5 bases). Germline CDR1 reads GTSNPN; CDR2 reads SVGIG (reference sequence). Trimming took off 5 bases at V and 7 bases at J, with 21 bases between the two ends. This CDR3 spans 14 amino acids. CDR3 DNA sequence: TGTGCCTGGTCGCTCGGCCACGCGACGGGGGAGCAGTACTTC. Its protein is CAWSLGHATGEQYF.

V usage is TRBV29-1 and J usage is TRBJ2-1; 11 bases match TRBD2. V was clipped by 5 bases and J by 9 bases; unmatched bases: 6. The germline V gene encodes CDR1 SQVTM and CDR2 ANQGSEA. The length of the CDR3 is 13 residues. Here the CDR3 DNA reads TGCAGCGTTATAGCGGGAGGGATGGGTGAGCAGTTCTTC. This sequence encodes CSVIAGGMGEQFF.

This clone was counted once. As DNA, the CDR3 is TGTGCCAGAAGCTTGATGTGTGGAGGGTACACTGAAGCTTTCTTT. It encodes CARSLMCGGYTEAFF. The chain couples TRBV5-3 to TRBJ1-1, with D unresolved. TRBV5-3 is annotated as an ORF whose role is uncertain. This CDR3 contains 15 residues. V lost 1 base and J lost 3, with 13 bases in between.

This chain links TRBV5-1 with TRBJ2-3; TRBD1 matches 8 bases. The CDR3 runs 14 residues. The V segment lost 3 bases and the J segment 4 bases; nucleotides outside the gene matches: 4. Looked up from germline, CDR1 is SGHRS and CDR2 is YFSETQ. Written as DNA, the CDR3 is TGCGCCAGCAGCTATTCAGGGGGCGCAGATACGCAGTATTTT. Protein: CASSYSGGADTQYF.

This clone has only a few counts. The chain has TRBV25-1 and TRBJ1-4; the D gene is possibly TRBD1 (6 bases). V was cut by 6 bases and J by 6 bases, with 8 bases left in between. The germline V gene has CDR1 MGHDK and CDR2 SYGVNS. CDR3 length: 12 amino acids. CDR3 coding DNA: TGTGCCAGCAGCGGACAGTATGAAAAACTGTTTTTT. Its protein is CASSGQYEKLFF.

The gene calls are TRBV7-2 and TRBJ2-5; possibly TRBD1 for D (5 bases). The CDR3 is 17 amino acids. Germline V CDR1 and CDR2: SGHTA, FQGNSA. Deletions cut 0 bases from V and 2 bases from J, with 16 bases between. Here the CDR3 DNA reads TGTGCCAGCAGCTTAGCTCTCAGGGTAGGGGCACAAGAGACCCAGTACTTC. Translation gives CASSLALRVGAQETQYF.

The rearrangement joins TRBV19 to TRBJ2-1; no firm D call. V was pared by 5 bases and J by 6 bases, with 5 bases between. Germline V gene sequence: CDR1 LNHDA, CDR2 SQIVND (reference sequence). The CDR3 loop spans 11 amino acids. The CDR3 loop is CASSVLNEQFF. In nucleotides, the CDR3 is TGTGCCAGTAGTGTCCTCAATGAGCAGTTCTTC.

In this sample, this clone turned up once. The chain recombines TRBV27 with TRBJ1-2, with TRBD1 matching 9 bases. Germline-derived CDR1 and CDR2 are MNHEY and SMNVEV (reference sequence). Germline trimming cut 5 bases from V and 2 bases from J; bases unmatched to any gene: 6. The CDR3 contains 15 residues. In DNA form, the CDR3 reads TGTGCCAGCAGTCGCCGACAGGGGGGAAACTATGGCTACACCTTC. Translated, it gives CASSRRQGGNYGYTF.

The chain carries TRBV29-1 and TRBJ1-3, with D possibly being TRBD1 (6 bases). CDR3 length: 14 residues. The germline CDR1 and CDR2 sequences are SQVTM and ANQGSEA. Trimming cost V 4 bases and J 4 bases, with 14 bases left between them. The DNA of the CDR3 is TGCAGCGTTGTTGTGGGGGCGTCCGGAAACACCATATATTTT. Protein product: CSVVVGASGNTIYF.

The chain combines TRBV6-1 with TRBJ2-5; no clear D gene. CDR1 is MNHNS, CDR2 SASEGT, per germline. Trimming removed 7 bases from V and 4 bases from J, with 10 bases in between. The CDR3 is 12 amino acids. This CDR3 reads CASTMPGETQYF. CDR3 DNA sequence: TGTGCCAGCACGATGCCAGGAGAGACCCAGTACTTC.

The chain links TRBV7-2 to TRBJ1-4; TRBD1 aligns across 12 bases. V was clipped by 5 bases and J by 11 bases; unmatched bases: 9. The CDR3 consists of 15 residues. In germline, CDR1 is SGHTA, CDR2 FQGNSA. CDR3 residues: CASSIPGQGARKLFF. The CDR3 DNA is TGTGCCAGCAGCATTCCGGGACAGGGGGCCAGGAAACTGTTTTTT.

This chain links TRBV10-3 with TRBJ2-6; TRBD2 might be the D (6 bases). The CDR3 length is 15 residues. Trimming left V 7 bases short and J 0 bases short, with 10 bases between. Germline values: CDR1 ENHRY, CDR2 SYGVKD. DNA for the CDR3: TGTGCCATCATGGCGGGATCCTCTGGGGCCAACGTCCTGACTTTC. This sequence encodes CAIMAGSSGANVLTF.

The CDR3 coding sequence is TGTGCCAGCAGTTTATCCTGGGACAGACACCAAGAGACCCAGTACTTC. It encodes CASSLSWDRHQETQYF. The chain combines TRBV27 with TRBJ2-5, with 7 bases identical to TRBD1. Germline values: CDR1 MNHEY, CDR2 SMNVEV (reference sequence). J gave up 0 bases and V 0 bases, and 4 bases lay outside the gene matches. The CDR3 consists of 16 residues.

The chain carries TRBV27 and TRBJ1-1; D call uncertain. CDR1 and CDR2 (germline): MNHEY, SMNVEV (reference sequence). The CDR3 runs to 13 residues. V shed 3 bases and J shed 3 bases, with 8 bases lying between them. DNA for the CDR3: TGTGCCAGCAGTTTGGGTCGGGACACTGAAGCTTTCTTT. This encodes CASSLGRDTEAFF.

Here the CDR3 reads CASSKTPNQPQHF. In DNA, the CDR3 is TGTGCCAGCAGTAAGACACCTAATCAGCCCCAGCATTTT. V is TRBV28 and J is TRBJ1-5; D call uncertain. Germline CDR1 is MDHEN and CDR2 is SYDVKM. Trimming cost V 5 bases and J 4 bases, with 9 bases left between them. This CDR3 has 13 amino acids.

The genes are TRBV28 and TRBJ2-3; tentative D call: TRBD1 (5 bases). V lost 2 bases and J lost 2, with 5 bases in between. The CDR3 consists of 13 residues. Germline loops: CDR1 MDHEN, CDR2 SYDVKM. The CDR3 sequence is CASSLGATDTQYF. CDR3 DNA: TGTGCCAGCAGTTTAGGGGCCACAGATACGCAGTATTTT.

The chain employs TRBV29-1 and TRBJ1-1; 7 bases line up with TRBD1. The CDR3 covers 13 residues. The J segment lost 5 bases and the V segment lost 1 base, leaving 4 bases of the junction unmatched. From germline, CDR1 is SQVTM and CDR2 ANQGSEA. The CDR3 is CSVEVSQGTEAFF. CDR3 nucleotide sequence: TGCAGCGTTGAAGTTTCACAGGGGACTGAAGCTTTCTTT.

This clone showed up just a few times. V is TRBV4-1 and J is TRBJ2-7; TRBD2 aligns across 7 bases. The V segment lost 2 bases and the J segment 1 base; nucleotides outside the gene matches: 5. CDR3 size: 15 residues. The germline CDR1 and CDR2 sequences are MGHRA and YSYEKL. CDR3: CASSQRRERSYEQYF. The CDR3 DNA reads TGCGCCAGCAGCCAAAGGCGGGAGAGGTCCTACGAGCAGTACTTC.

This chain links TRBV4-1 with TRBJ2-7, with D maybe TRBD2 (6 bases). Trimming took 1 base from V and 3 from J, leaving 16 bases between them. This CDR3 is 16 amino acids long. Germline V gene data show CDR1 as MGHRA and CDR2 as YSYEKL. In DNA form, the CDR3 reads TGCGCCAGCAGCCAAGGGAGGGAAGGGTCCGACTACGAGCAGTACTTC. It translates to CASSQGREGSDYEQYF.

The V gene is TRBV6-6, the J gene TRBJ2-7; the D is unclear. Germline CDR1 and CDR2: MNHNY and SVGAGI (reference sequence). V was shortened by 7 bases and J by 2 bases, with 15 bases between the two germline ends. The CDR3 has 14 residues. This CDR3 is CASNSPSSTYEQYF. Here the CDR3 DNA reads TGTGCCAGCAATAGCCCCAGCAGCACCTACGAGCAGTACTTC.

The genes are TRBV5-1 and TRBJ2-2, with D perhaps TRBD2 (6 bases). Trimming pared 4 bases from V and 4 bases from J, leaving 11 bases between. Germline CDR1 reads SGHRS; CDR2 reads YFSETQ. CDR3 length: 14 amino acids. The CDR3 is CASSLGSFTGELFF. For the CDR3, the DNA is TGCGCCAGCAGCCTCGGGAGTTTCACCGGGGAGCTGTTTTTT.

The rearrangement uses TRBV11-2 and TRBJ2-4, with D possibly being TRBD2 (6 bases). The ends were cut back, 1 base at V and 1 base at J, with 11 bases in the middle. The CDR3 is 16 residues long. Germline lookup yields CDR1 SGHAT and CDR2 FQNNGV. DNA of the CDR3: TGTGCCAGCAGCTTAGGTCCGGGGGTCGCCAAAAACATTCAGTACTTC. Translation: CASSLGPGVAKNIQYF.